Listed below are T cell receptor beta chains from one sample, sequenced in a study of beta chain features in type 1 diabetes. Clones were read by immunoSEQ multiplex PCR, and TCRdb kept only the in-frame ones, dropping some. This table holds 300,000 to 350,000 clones, about 14% found once. Sequencing used central memory CD4+ T cells from blood. These receptors all stem from a man between 25 and 39 years old in good health. The conserved cysteine and the conserved F or W are not part of the CDR3 here.

j_call	v_call	cdr3_aa
TRBJ1-1	TRBV15	ATSRNRQGTAEAF
TRBJ1-2	TRBV6-5	ASIPGPLSGYT
TRBJ2-2	TRBV5-4	ASSLAGTSGGGTGELF
TRBJ1-1	TRBV5-4	ASSQDMNTEAF
TRBJ2-7	TRBV6-5	ASSYSTGDTYEQY
TRBJ1-2	TRBV5-1	ASSEAIGQSVTGYT
TRBJ1-4	TRBV21-1	ASSRIRPGRSGKLF
TRBJ1-5	TRBV28	ASSSDVGPQH
TRBJ2-1	TRBV27	ASSLALAVSYNEQF
TRBJ1-2	TRBV2	ASGRGQGYT
TRBJ1-4	TRBV7-2	ASSQTRTGRFEKLF
TRBJ1-1	TRBV29-1	SPKGSDTEAF
TRBJ2-3	TRBV29-1	SVDPGLTDTQY
TRBJ1-2	TRBV29-1	SVEGQSYGYT
TRBJ1-1	TRBV2	ASSLNYNTEAF
TRBJ2-6	TRBV5-1	ASSRPGQGSSGANVLT
TRBJ1-2	TRBV5-1	ASSLDTGSISWGYT
TRBJ2-3	TRBV5-1	ASSFGFQRASTDTQY
TRBJ1-1	TRBV6-6	ASRTVVRNTEAF
TRBJ2-2	TRBV7-9	ASSSPSGGHQNTGELF
TRBJ1-4	TRBV7-9	ASSYDRGNEKLF
TRBJ1-2	TRBV7-8	ASSLSGTGEYYGYT
TRBJ1-6	TRBV2	ASLQNLYNSPLH
TRBJ2-1	TRBV11-2	ASTPALTGRAVNEQF
TRBJ2-5	TRBV11-2	ASRRTSGGQETQY
TRBJ2-1	TRBV7-2	ASSLPSGVGNEQF
TRBJ2-1	TRBV14	ASSQGRTRRPNEQF
TRBJ1-2	TRBV4-3	ASSGRYGYT
TRBJ2-1	TRBV7-9	ASSLGENNEQF
TRBJ2-2	TRBV7-9	ASSLSAAANTGELF
TRBJ1-2	TRBV4-1	ASSQGGGRGYT
TRBJ1-5	TRBV27	ASSSRQGNQPQH
TRBJ1-5	TRBV19	ASREQGGLRGNQPQH
TRBJ2-1	TRBV5-1	ASSGGGSGNGEQF
TRBJ2-7	TRBV7-2	ASSSLAGKNPYEQY
TRBJ2-7	TRBV18	ASSPTGGGGTYEQY
TRBJ1-1	TRBV15	ATSRGLNTEAF
TRBJ1-1	TRBV30	AWSVGQPNTEAF
TRBJ2-5	TRBV5-4	ASSLASGGETQY
TRBJ2-5	TRBV11-2	ASSPRETQY
TRBJ1-2	TRBV29-1	SVLSNYGYT
TRBJ1-1	TRBV5-1	ASSPSQQNTEAF
TRBJ1-4	TRBV6-5	ASRTGSDEKLF
TRBJ2-7	TRBV15	ATSRGPTREQY
TRBJ2-1	TRBV4-1	ASSQSGLAGDNEQF
TRBJ1-5	TRBV4-3	ASSREAGGDQPQH
TRBJ2-3	TRBV2	ATSASGSVDTQY
TRBJ1-1	TRBV14	ASSQSFGEGTEAF
TRBJ2-7	TRBV7-9	ASSLAPAGTGDYEQY
TRBJ2-3	TRBV21-1	ASSNHYWGNGTDTQY
TRBJ2-1	TRBV6-6	ASSSLRGNEQF
TRBJ1-2	TRBV5-1	ASSGPDSRSNYGYT